This TCR beta chain appears in the sequencing data of a study of T cells in Graves' hyperthyroidism and ophthalmopathy. Diagnosing involved the use of clinical symptoms, serum thyroxine and TRAb, thyroid ultrasound and orbital computed tomography. This clonotype was recorded many times. Antigen: not known. Study observations and caveats: Ophthalmopathy could be told apart from stable hyperthyroidism with a 13 V-J model.

The TCR beta CDR3 regions underwent amplification using RNA transcripts as the source. HTBI primers were employed in a first-round RT-PCR of the TCR CDR3. Using its own MiXCR run on the multiplex PCR reads, TCRdb lists one record per CDR3 protein. Seen here are about 180,000 distinct CDR3 sequences, approximately 15% observed once, and the top ten hold 25% to 35%. Germline-derived CDR1 and CDR2 are SGHDN and FVKESK. The CDR3 has 14 residues. The germline V and J ends were trimmed by 3 bases and 2 bases, with 11 bases remaining between them. The chain carries TRBV14 and TRBJ2-7; possible D gene TRBD1, 6 bases. This receptor was obtained from a woman between 45 and 65 years old with Graves' hyperthyroidism. Sequencing was carried out using blood. CDR3 in amino acids: CASSHRDTAYEQYF. The CDR3 nucleotides read TGTGCCAGCAGCCACCGGGACACGGCCTACGAGCAGTACTTC.